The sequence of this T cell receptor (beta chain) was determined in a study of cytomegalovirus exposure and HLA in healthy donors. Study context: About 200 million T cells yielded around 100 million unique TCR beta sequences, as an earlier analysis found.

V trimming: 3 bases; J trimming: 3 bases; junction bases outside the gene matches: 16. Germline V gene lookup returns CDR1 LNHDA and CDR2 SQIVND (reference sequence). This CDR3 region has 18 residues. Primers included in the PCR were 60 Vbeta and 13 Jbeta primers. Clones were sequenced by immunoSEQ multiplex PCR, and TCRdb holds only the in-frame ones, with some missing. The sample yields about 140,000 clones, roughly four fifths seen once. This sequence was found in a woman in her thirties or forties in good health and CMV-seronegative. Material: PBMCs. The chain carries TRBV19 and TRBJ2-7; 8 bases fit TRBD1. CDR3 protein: CASSIRPSWDRSLYEQYF. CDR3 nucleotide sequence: TGTGCCAGTAGTATTCGTCCGTCGTGGGACAGGTCGCTCTACGAGCAGTACTTC.